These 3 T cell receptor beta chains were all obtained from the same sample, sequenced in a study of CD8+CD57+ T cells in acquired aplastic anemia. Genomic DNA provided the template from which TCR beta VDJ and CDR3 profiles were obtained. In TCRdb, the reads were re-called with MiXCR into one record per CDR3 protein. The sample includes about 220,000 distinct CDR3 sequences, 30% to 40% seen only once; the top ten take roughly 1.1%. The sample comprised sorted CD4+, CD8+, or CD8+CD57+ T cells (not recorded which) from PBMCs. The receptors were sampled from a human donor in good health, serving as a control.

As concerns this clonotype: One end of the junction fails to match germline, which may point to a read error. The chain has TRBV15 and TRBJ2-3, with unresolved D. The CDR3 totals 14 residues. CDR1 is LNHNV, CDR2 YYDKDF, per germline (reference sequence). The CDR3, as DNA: TGTGCCACCAGCAGAGATCTAGGCACAGATACGCAGTACTTT. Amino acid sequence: CATSRDLGTDTQYF.

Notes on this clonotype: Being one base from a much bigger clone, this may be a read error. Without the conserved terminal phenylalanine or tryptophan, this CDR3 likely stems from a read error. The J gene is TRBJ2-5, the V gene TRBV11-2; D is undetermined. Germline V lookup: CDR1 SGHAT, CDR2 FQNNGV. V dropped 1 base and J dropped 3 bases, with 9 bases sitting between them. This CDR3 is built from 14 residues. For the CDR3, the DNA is TGTGCCAGCAGCTTAGCGGTGACAAAAGAGACCCAGTACCTC. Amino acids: CASSLAVTKETQYL.

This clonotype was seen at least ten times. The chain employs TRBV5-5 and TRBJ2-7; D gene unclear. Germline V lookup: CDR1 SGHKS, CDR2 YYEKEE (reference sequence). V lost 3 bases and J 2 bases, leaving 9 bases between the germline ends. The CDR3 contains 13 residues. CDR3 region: CASSSGLTYEQYF. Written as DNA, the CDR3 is TGTGCCAGCAGCTCTGGGTTAACCTACGAGCAGTACTTC.